The sequence of this TCR beta chain was determined in a study of PD-1 blockade in classical Hodgkin lymphoma. Comment on this clone: The antigen is unknown.

Germline CDR1 and CDR2: GTSNPN and SVGIG (reference sequence). V lost 4 bases to trimming and J lost 4 bases, with 14 bases between them. The CDR3 is 14 amino acids. Study results and limitations: Newly diagnosed patients were reported to exhibit reduced baseline TCR diversity relative to healthy donors. Repertoire differences lack defined causes, possibly disease activity or prior therapy. A significant rise in TCR diversity by C4D1 was seen for CD4+ but not CD8+ cells.

Every patient experienced relapse after autologous stem cell transplantation, and brentuximab vedotin exposure varied. Best outcomes ranged across complete response, partial response and progressive disease. Using immunoSEQ multiplex PCR, the repertoire was profiled, and TCRdb retains in-frame clones only, with some absent. The profile shows more than 20,000 clones, approximately 67% of them singletons. The rearrangement links TRBV30 to TRBJ2-4; the D gene is possibly TRBD1 (6 bases). This clonotype was sampled from a human donor with classical Hodgkin lymphoma. The sample was peripheral blood mononuclear cells (PBMCs), taken before the second cycle of nivolumab. CDR3 nucleotide sequence: TGTGCCTGGAATTGGGGCAGGGGAAAAAACATTCAGTACTTC. This encodes CAWNWGRGKNIQYF.